The 30 T cell receptor beta chains reported below all come from one sample, sequenced in a study of cytomegalovirus exposure and HLA in healthy donors. Use of 60 Vbeta and 13 Jbeta primers characterized the PCR. The protocol was immunoSEQ multiplex PCR, while the TCRdb copy is restricted to in-frame clones and leaves out a portion. The sample carries about 98,000 clones, around 80% recorded once. Sample: PBMCs. All receptors come from a human donor in good health.

The genes are TRBV5-8 and TRBJ1-5; the D is unclear. The CDR3 runs to 15 residues. In germline, CDR1 is SGHTS, CDR2 YDEGEE. V lost 7 bases to trimming and J lost 0 bases, with 14 bases between them. The CDR3 DNA sequence: TGTGCCAGCCACCATCGCAGAATTAGCAATCAGCCCCAGCATTTT. Its translation is CASHHRRISNQPQHF. The full variable domain, its missing parts supplied by reference TRBV5-8 and TRBJ1-5, is EAGVTQSPTHLIKTRGQQATLRCSPISGHTSVYWYQQALGLGLQFLLWYDEGEERNRGNFPPRFSGRQFPNYSSELNVNALELEDSALYLCASHHRRISNQPQHFGDGTRLSIL.

V is TRBV5-8 and J is TRBJ1-5; 7 bases are shared with TRBD1. CDR1 and CDR2 (germline): SGHTS, YDEGEE. V gave up 2 bases and J gave up 4 bases; unmatched junction bases: 6. The length of the CDR3 is 15 residues. The CDR3 reads CASSFLDRSNQPQHF. The CDR3 DNA reads as TGTGCCAGCAGCTTTCTGGACAGGAGTAATCAGCCCCAGCATTTT.

This clone was recorded a few times. In DNA, the CDR3 is TGTGCCAGCAGTCCCGACAGGAGGAGCACCTTC. Translation gives CASSPDRRSTF. V is TRBV6-6 and J is TRBJ1-2, with a possible D match to TRBD1 (6 bases). Germline lookup yields CDR1 MNHNY and CDR2 SVGAGI (reference sequence). The CDR3 has 11 amino acids. Between the trimmed V and J ends, which lost 5 bases and 13 bases, there was a span of 14 bases.

This clone was picked up a small number of times. CDR3 DNA sequence: TGTGCCAGCAGCCAAGACCTGGGCAGCGGGGAGCTGTTTTTT. This codes for CASSQDLGSGELFF. The V and J genes are TRBV14 and TRBJ2-2; D is undetermined. The CDR3 extends over 14 amino acids. Looked up from germline, CDR1 is SGHDN and CDR2 is FVKESK. The V end was cut by 0 bases, the J end by 7 bases, with 9 bases between.

The rearrangement uses TRBV27 and TRBJ2-1, with a weak D call TRBD1 (5 bases). Germline V CDR1 and CDR2: MNHEY, SMNVEV (reference sequence). CDR3 size: 14 residues. V was clipped by 8 bases and J by 5 bases, with 16 bases between them. CDR3: CASRPGQLNNEQFF. Written as DNA, the CDR3 is TGTGCCAGCCGTCCCGGACAACTAAACAATGAGCAGTTCTTC.

In this sample, this clone turned up once. V and J are TRBV29-1 and TRBJ2-2; D not resolved. V lost 4 bases, J lost 0 bases, and 6 bases lay in between. From germline, CDR1 is SQVTM and CDR2 ANQGSEA. The CDR3 has 13 residues. DNA for the CDR3: TGCAGCGTTGCGCAGTCGAACACCGGGGAGCTGTTTTTT. This encodes CSVAQSNTGELFF.

This chain connects TRBV2 to TRBJ2-5; 10 bases line up with TRBD1. The CDR3 loop spans 17 amino acids. The J segment lost 5 bases and the V segment lost 1 base, leaving 10 bases of the junction unmatched. Germline CDR1 is SNHLY and CDR2 is FYNNEI. The CDR3 loop is CASSEGDRGWGVETQYF. CDR3 DNA: TGTGCCAGCAGTGAAGGGGACAGGGGCTGGGGCGTGGAGACCCAGTACTTC. The full variable domain, with the rest looked up from reference TRBV2 and TRBJ2-5, is EPEVTQTPSHQVTQMGQEVILRCVPISNHLYFYWYRQILGQKVEFLVSFYNNEISEKSEIFDDQFSVERPDGSNFTLKIRSTKLEDSAMYFCASSEGDRGWGVETQYFGPGTRLLVL.

CDR3 protein: CASRRDWNQPQHF. For the CDR3, the DNA is TGTGCCAGCAGGAGGGATTGGAACCAGCCCCAGCATTTT. This chain joins TRBV6-1 and TRBJ1-5, with no clear D. CDR3 length: 13 amino acids. Deletions cut 6 bases from V and 7 bases from J, with 13 bases between. Germline V gives CDR1 MNHNS, CDR2 SASEGT.

J is TRBJ1-1 and V is TRBV19, with TRBD1 matching 8 bases. V lost 5 bases, J lost 9 bases, and 5 bases stayed unmatched. The germline V gene has CDR1 LNHDA and CDR2 SQIVND (reference sequence). There are 12 residues in the CDR3. CDR3 sequence reads: CASSYRTGQAFF. CDR3 sequence (DNA): TGTGCCAGTAGTTATCGGACAGGGCAAGCTTTCTTT.

The genes are TRBV9 and TRBJ2-3; 9 nucleotides match TRBD2. With 3 bases clipped from V and 2 bases from J, the junction kept 4 bases outside the gene matches. The CDR3 is 15 amino acids. Germline V gene sequence: CDR1 SGDLS, CDR2 YYNGEE. CDR3 DNA: TGTGCCAGCAGCGCAGCGGGAGGACTCACAGATACGCAGTATTTT. Amino acids: CASSAAGGLTDTQYF.

The V and J genes are TRBV29-1 and TRBJ1-2, with D uncertain. V was trimmed by 2 bases and J by 0 bases, leaving 10 bases between them. CDR1 is SQVTM, CDR2 ANQGSEA, per germline. This CDR3 is 14 amino acids long. This CDR3 reads CSVERSDSNYGYTF. The CDR3 DNA reads TGCAGCGTTGAACGGTCAGACTCTAACTATGGCTACACCTTC.

This clone was detected only a few times. The gene calls are TRBV6-6 and TRBJ2-7; 7 bases line up with TRBD1. The CDR3 extends over 15 amino acids. J gave up 0 bases and V 5 bases, and 7 bases lay outside the gene matches. Per germline, CDR1 MNHNY and CDR2 SVGAGI (reference sequence). Here the CDR3 DNA reads TGTGCCAGCAGTCCCCGGGACAGAAGCTCCTACGAGCAGTACTTC. This encodes CASSPRDRSSYEQYF.

This chain links TRBV19 with TRBJ2-7; 10 bases align to TRBD2. Losses at the gene ends were 4 bases for V and 6 bases for J; bases not matched to a gene: 6. The CDR3 length is 14 residues. Germline CDR1 and CDR2: LNHDA and SQIVND (reference sequence). The CDR3 spells CASSTRGLAIEQYF. For the CDR3, the DNA is TGTGCCAGTAGTACCCGGGGACTAGCGATCGAGCAGTACTTC.

The V and J genes are TRBV6-6 and TRBJ2-3; 10 nucleotides align to TRBD1. The ends lost 6 bases at V and 2 bases at J; junction bases unmatched: 8. CDR1 is MNHNY, CDR2 SVGAGI, per germline (reference sequence). The CDR3 has 16 residues. CDR3 amino acids: CASRGGQGVFTDTQYF. CDR3 DNA sequence: TGTGCCAGCAGGGGCGGACAGGGGGTATTCACAGATACGCAGTATTTT.

The V and J genes are TRBV6-6 and TRBJ1-3, with D unresolved. This CDR3 is 14 amino acids long. Germline assignment: CDR1 MNHNY and CDR2 SVGAGI (reference sequence). With 6 bases removed from V and 4 bases from J, the gap between germline ends came to 13 bases. CDR3 sequence: CASRVFGEGNTIYF. The CDR3 bases are TGTGCCAGCAGGGTGTTCGGTGAGGGAAACACCATATATTTT.

J is TRBJ2-7 and V is TRBV5-1; TRBD2 agrees at 7 bases. Germline assignment: CDR1 SGHRS and CDR2 YFSETQ. V lost 1 base, J lost 3 bases, and 10 bases stayed unmatched. This CDR3 spans 16 amino acids. The CDR3 sequence is CASSLKASGESYEQYF. The CDR3 DNA is TGCGCCAGCAGCTTGAAAGCTAGCGGAGAAAGCTACGAGCAGTACTTC.

The chain joins TRBV6-1 to TRBJ2-5, with D maybe TRBD2 (6 bases). Between the trimmed V and J ends, which lost 8 bases and 1 base, there was a span of 14 bases. The CDR3 loop spans 14 amino acids. CDR1 is MNHNS, CDR2 SASEGT, per germline. CDR3 DNA sequence: TGTGCCAGCGCGGGATCATGGGGCCAAGAGACCCAGTACTTC. Translation gives CASAGSWGQETQYF.

In its sample, this clone was seen a few times. The chain couples TRBV5-1 to TRBJ2-5; the D gene is possibly TRBD1 (8 bases). The CDR3 spans 16 residues. In germline, CDR1 is SGHRS, CDR2 YFSETQ. V was trimmed by 1 base and J by 5 bases, leaving 18 bases between them. The chain's CDR3 is CASSLTGGVEGETQYF. The CDR3 DNA reads TGCGCCAGCAGCTTGACAGGGGGGGTCGAAGGGGAGACCCAGTACTTC.

The V call is TRBV2, the J call TRBJ1-4; D gene ambiguous. CDR3 length: 14 amino acids. V was shortened by 8 bases and J by 3 bases, with 13 bases between the two germline ends. Germline-derived CDR1 and CDR2 are SNHLY and FYNNEI. CDR3 nucleotide sequence: TGTGCCAGCGAATTGGGAGCCGCTAATGAAAAACTGTTTTTT. As protein: CASELGAANEKLFF.

The rearrangement links TRBV10-3 to TRBJ2-3; TRBD2 agrees at 9 bases. This CDR3 comprises 15 residues. J was trimmed by 1 base and V by 4 bases; bases with no gene match: 3. Per germline, CDR1 ENHRY and CDR2 SYGVKD. DNA of the CDR3: TGTGCCATCAGTGCTAGCGGGGATCGCACAGATACGCAGTATTTT. Residues: CAISASGDRTDTQYF.

The J gene is TRBJ1-1, the V gene TRBV7-9; the match to TRBD1 covers 12 bases. The CDR3 spans 17 residues. Germline lookup yields CDR1 SEHNR and CDR2 FQNEAQ (reference sequence). Trimming took 2 bases from V and 4 from J; bases not matched to a gene: 8. In nucleotides, the CDR3 is TGTGCCAGCAGCTTACCGGGACAGGGGGCTTCCGGCACTGAAGCTTTCTTT. This encodes CASSLPGQGASGTEAFF.

The rearrangement links TRBV2 to TRBJ2-1; 7 positions match TRBD1. V shed 6 bases and J 3 bases; nucleotides not matched to a gene: 5. Germline assignment: CDR1 SNHLY and CDR2 FYNNEI. The CDR3 is 14 residues long. The CDR3 protein is CASRPTGIYNEQFF. CDR3 coding DNA: TGTGCCAGCAGGCCGACAGGGATCTACAATGAGCAGTTCTTC.

V and J are TRBV7-9 and TRBJ1-1; 10 nucleotides match TRBD1. The CDR3 spans 16 residues. V was pared by 5 bases and J by 1 base, with 7 bases of the junction left unmatched. Germline loops: CDR1 SEHNR, CDR2 FQNEAQ (reference sequence). The DNA of the CDR3 is TGTGCCAGCAGCCCACGGGACAGGGGTTGGAACACTGAAGCTTTCTTT. It yields the protein CASSPRDRGWNTEAFF.

This clone showed up just once. The rearrangement uses TRBV7-7 and TRBJ2-5; 7 positions match TRBD1. Germline CDR1 SSHAT, CDR2 FNYEAQ (reference sequence). J gave up 5 bases and V 5 bases, and 11 bases lay outside the gene matches. The CDR3 sequence is 15 residues long. CDR3 sequence reads: CASSPTTGSRETQYF. For the CDR3, the DNA is TGTGCCAGCAGCCCCACGACAGGGAGTAGGGAGACCCAGTACTTC.

The CDR3 DNA sequence: TGTGCCAGCAGCACTACCTTGGCCCAGGGACAGATCTACACCTTC. Protein: CASSTTLAQGQIYTF. The J gene is TRBJ1-2, the V gene TRBV9, with 7 bases that match TRBD1. The CDR3 has 15 amino acids. Germline CDR1 SGDLS, CDR2 YYNGEE. J lost 10 bases, V lost 4 bases, and 16 bases had no gene match. The whole variable domain, remainder taken from reference TRBV9 and TRBJ1-2, is DSGVTQTPKHLITATGQRVTLRCSPRSGDLSVYWYQQSLDQGLQFLIQYYNGEERAKGNILERFSAQQFPDLHSELNLSSLELGDSALYFCASSTTLAQGQIYTFGSGTRLTVV.

The chain carries TRBV14 and TRBJ1-6; possibly TRBD1 for D (5 bases). The ends were cut back, 0 bases at V and 9 bases at J, with 18 bases in the middle. CDR3 length equals 17 residues. CDR1 and CDR2 from the germline V gene are SGHDN and FVKESK. The DNA for the CDR3 is TGTGCCAGCAGCCAAGATTTTTCCCCCCAGGGCGGTTCACCCCTCCACTTT. Translation: CASSQDFSPQGGSPLHF.

The CDR3 DNA sequence: TGTGCCAGCAGCTTTAGCGGGGGAGAGGAGACCCAGTACTTC. Translating it yields CASSFSGGEETQYF. V and J are TRBV7-9 and TRBJ2-5; 9 nucleotides line up with TRBD2. With V trimmed by 3 bases and J by 5 bases, 4 bases remained unmatched. The CDR3 loop spans 14 amino acids. Germline V gene sequence: CDR1 SEHNR, CDR2 FQNEAQ (reference sequence).

The chain recombines TRBV6-5 with TRBJ2-5; TRBD1 matches 9 bases. Germline V gene lookup returns CDR1 MNHEY and CDR2 SVGAGI. The junction had 3 bases not matched to a gene; V was cut back by 2 bases and J by 5 bases. The CDR3 covers 14 residues. In DNA form, the CDR3 reads TGTGCCAGCAGTTACAGGACAGGGGATGAGACCCAGTACTTC. Its translation: CASSYRTGDETQYF.

Points on this clone: A junction end diverges from the germline sequence, so it may reflect a read error. Different DNA sequences within this sample yield the same CDR3. The CDR3 sequence is CASSHQVATTNQPQHF. CDR3 DNA sequence: TGTGCCAGTAGTCACCAGGTCGCCACAACCAATCAGCCTCAGCATTTT. The chain has TRBV19 and TRBJ1-5; D ambiguous. CDR1 LNHDA and CDR2 SQIVND come from the germline V gene (reference sequence). The CDR3 sequence is 16 residues long.

The chain carries TRBV6-5 and TRBJ2-2, with 8 bases matching TRBD1. The J segment lost 4 bases and the V segment lost 5 bases, leaving 0 bases of the junction unmatched. CDR1 is MNHEY, CDR2 SVGAGI, per germline. This CDR3 region has 13 residues. The DNA for the CDR3 is TGTGCCAGCAGTGACAGGGGCACCGGGGAGCTGTTTTTT. Encoded protein: CASSDRGTGELFF.